A selection of T cell receptor beta chains follows, all from one sample in a study of Graves' ophthalmopathy and Graves' hyperthyroidism. TCRdb analysed the multiplex PCR reads with MiXCR anew, one entry per CDR3 protein. The table shows roughly 700,000 distinct CDR3 sequences, with roughly 41% occurring only once. Sequenced material: peripheral blood. The receptors derive from an adult man with Graves' ophthalmopathy. Both conserved end residues are part of each CDR3. Fields, in order: D gene, J gene, clone size, V gene, CDR3 protein, CDR3 DNA. A D gene is named only where the DNA matches it firmly. Size is stated for part of the rows, as once, few or many counts, or as a class when the clone is expanded.

>.|TRBJ2-3|few|TRBV29-1
CSVPGRSSPDTQYF
TGCAGCGTCCCGGGACGAAGTAGCCCAGATACGCAGTATTTT
>TRBD2|TRBJ2-7|.|TRBV20-1
CSAPGLAGEGSYEQYF
TGCAGTGCACCGGGACTAGCGGGAGAGGGCTCCTACGAGCAGTACTTC
>.|TRBJ2-2|few|TRBV24-1
CATSDNQGFGELFF
TGTGCCACCAGTGATAATCAGGGGTTCGGGGAGCTGTTTTTT
>.|TRBJ1-2|.|TRBV20-1
CSASNGVADGYTF
TGCAGTGCTAGTAACGGGGTGGCAGATGGCTACACCTTC
>.|TRBJ1-3|.|TRBV25-1
CASSAQYPGTTEYSGNTIYF
TGTGCCAGCAGCGCCCAATATCCTGGGACAACCGAATACTCTGGAAACACCATATATTTT
>.|TRBJ1-2|.|TRBV25-1
CASSPLETANYGYTF
TGTGCCAGCTCACCACTTGAGACAGCGAACTATGGCTACACCTTC
>.|TRBJ1-6|.|TRBV20-1
CSASKRGPWNSPLHF
TGCAGTGCTAGTAAGAGGGGTCCATGGAATTCACCCCTCCACTTT
>.|TRBJ1-1|.|TRBV29-1
CSVEDRPLNSEAFF
TGCAGCGTTGAAGATAGACCCCTGAACTCTGAAGCTTTCTTT
>.|TRBJ2-7|.|TRBV6-1
CASSAVVGLGYEQYF
TGTGCCAGCAGTGCGGTAGTAGGACTGGGCTACGAGCAGTACTTC
>.|TRBJ2-7|many|TRBV7-3
CASSPSLDPYEQYF
TGTGCCAGCAGCCCATCCCTCGATCCCTACGAGCAGTACTTC
>.|TRBJ2-2|.|TRBV25-1
CASSLSLLQTNTGELFF
TGTGCCAGCAGCTTGTCTCTATTACAGACGAACACCGGGGAGCTGTTTTTT
>TRBD1|TRBJ1-2|few|TRBV25-1
CASSAPRQGSSHGYTF
TGTGCCAGCAGTGCTCCCCGACAGGGCTCTTCTCATGGCTACACCTTC
>.|TRBJ2-7|few|TRBV29-1
CSVEERQGNYEQYF
TGCAGCGTTGAGGAGCGTCAGGGCAACTACGAGCAGTACTTC
>TRBD2|TRBJ2-7|.|TRBV20-1
CSATRLGLAGSSEQYF
TGCAGTGCTACTAGATTGGGACTAGCGGGAAGTAGCGAGCAGTACTTC
>.|TRBJ2-5|.|TRBV15
CATSRDRGLDRETQYF
TGTGCCACCAGCAGAGATCGCGGCCTCGATAGGGAGACCCAGTACTTC
>.|TRBJ2-5|.|TRBV4-2
CATAAQETQYF
TGTGCTACAGCGGCCCAAGAGACCCAGTACTTC
>.|TRBJ2-1|few|TRBV29-1
CTDDNEQFF
TGCACAGACGACAATGAGCAGTTCTTC
>TRBD1|TRBJ1-3|many|TRBV15
CATSRDRDRGLTGNTIYF
TGTGCCACCAGCAGAGATCGCGACAGGGGGCTCACTGGAAACACCATATATTTT
>.|TRBJ2-7|.|TRBV7-8
CASSPSGGLYEQYF
TGTGCCAGCAGCCCATCGGGGGGCTTGTACGAGCAGTACTTC
>.|TRBJ2-2|.|TRBV24-1
CATSGPANTGGLFF
TGTGCCACTTCAGGGCCCGCGAACACCGGGGGGCTGTTTTTT
>.|TRBJ2-7|.|TRBV27
CASSSYGGPYEQYF
TGTGCCAGCAGTTCCTACGGCGGGCCGTACGAGCAGTACTTC
>TRBD1|TRBJ1-6|many|TRBV9
CASSANPTGGESPLHF
TGTGCCAGCAGCGCGAACCCGACAGGGGGCGAATCACCCCTCCACTTT
>TRBD1|TRBJ2-5|many|TRBV20-1
CSGQGTETQYF
TGCAGCGGACAGGGTACGGAGACCCAGTACTTC
>.|TRBJ1-5|many|TRBV24-1
CASSPWGQGAQPQHF
TGTGCCAGCAGTCCCTGGGGGCAGGGAGCTCAGCCCCAGCATTTT